Sequencing of this TCR beta chain was carried out in a study of OX40 agonist ivuxolimab in advanced cancers. Turning to the study itself: At 0.01 to 10 mg/kg, ivuxolimab was administered intravenously to patients every 2 weeks.

A remark on this clone: Its antigen is not identified.

The junction had 3 bases not matched to a gene; V was cut back by 0 bases and J by 10 bases. The germline V gene encodes CDR1 SGHRS and CDR2 YFSETQ. The CDR3 has 13 amino acids. Broader study findings: On average, CD8+ T cells had more expanded clones than CD4+. Compared with others, partial responders at 0.1-3.0 mg/kg displayed clonal expansion among the lowest.

Produced via immunoSEQ multiplex PCR; TCRdb's table is partial and in-frame only. In the table there are tens of thousands of clones, approximately 90% of which are singletons. The source is an adult with an advanced solid tumor such as melanoma, head and neck, liver or kidney cancer. The source material was CD4+ or CD8+ T cells sorted from blood, sampled in a trial of the OX40 agonist ivuxolimab. The genes are TRBV5-1 and TRBJ2-1; 8 bases map to TRBD2. The chain's CDR3 is CASSLAPSGEQFF. The CDR3 DNA sequence: TGCGCCAGCAGCTTGGCCCCTAGCGGGGAGCAGTTCTTC. The full variable domain, with the rest looked up from reference TRBV5-1 and TRBJ2-1, is KAGVTQTPRYLIKTRGQQVTLSCSPISGHRSVSWYQQTPGQGLQFLFEYFSETQRNKGNFPGRFSGRQFSNSRSEMNVSTLELGDSALYLCASSLAPSGEQFFGPGTRLTVL.